Included here is one T cell receptor beta chain sequence, with context. The sample originates from a study of shared T cell receptors in the human thymus. The J segment lost 2 bases and the V segment lost 7 bases, leaving 8 bases of the junction unmatched. This CDR3 contains 14 residues. CDR1 and CDR2 from the germline V gene are SEHNR and FQNEAQ (reference sequence). Measured with immunoSEQ multiplex PCR; TCRdb has only the in-frame clones, and not every one. The sample has about 730,000 clones, over 75% seen once. A further study also used this sample, focusing on human thymus T cells. This second report adds: Thymic tissue was derived from resections collected during corrective heart surgery. Apparent skewing of V and J gene usage characterized both thymic and blood repertoires. Overlap was high between thymic repertoires from unrelated individuals, as reported in related research.

This sequence originates from a girl under three years old with a congenital heart defect. This chain joins TRBV7-9 and TRBJ2-7, with 7 bases lining up with TRBD1. The sample consisted of thymocytes. The CDR3 region is CASTTQGPAYEQYF. The CDR3 DNA is TGTGCCAGCACCACACAGGGGCCGGCCTACGAGCAGTACTTC.